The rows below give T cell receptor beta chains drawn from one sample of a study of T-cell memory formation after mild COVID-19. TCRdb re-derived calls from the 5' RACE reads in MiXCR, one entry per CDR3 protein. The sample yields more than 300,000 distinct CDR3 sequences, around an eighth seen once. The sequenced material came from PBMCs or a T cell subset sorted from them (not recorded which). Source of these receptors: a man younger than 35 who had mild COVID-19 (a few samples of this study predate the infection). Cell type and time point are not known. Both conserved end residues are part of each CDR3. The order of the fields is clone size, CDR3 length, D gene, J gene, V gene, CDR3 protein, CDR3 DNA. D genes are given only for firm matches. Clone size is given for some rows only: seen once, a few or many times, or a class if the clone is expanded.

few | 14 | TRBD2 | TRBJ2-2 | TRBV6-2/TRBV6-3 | CASSRGAGARELFF | TGTGCCAGCAGCCGTGGAGCGGGGGCCCGGGAGCTGTTTTTT
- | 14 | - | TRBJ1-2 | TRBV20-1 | CSAWGQGSSYGYTF | TGCAGTGCCTGGGGGCAGGGCAGTAGCTATGGCTACACCTTC
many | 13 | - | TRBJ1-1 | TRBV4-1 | CASSQVPLGEAFF | TGCGCCAGCAGCCAAGTGCCCTTGGGGGAAGCTTTCTTT
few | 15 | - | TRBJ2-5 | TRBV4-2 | CASSQEHNPRETQYF | TGTGCCAGCAGCCAAGAGCATAACCCGCGAGAGACCCAGTACTTC
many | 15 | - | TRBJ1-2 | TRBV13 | CASSLGLEDSYGYTF | TGTGCCAGCAGCTTAGGCTTAGAGGATTCCTATGGCTACACCTTC
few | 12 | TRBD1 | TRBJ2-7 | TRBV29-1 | CSVTGTDYEQYF | TGCAGCGTCACCGGGACAGACTACGAGCAGTACTTC
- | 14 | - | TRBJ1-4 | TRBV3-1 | CASSQGWKNEKLFF | TGTGCCAGCAGCCAAGGATGGAAGAATGAAAAACTGTTTTTT
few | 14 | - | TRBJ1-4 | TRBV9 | CASSVGTTNEKLFF | TGTGCCAGCAGCGTCGGTACAACTAATGAAAAACTGTTTTTT
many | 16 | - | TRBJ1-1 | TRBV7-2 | CASSRERAGADTEAFF | TGTGCCAGCAGCCGCGAGAGGGCAGGGGCGGACACTGAAGCTTTCTTT
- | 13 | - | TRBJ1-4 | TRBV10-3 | CDISEYRDEKLFF | TGTGACATCAGTGAGTACAGGGATGAAAAACTGTTTTTT
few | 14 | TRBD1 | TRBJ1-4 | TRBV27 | CASRRTGENEKLFF | TGTGCCAGCCGCAGGACAGGGGAGAATGAAAAACTGTTTTTT
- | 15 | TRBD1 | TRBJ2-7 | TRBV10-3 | CAISGGQGITYEQYF | TGTGCCATCAGTGGGGGACAGGGGATAACCTACGAGCAGTACTTC
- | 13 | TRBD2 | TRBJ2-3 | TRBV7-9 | CAGTSGSTDTQYF | TGTGCCGGGACTAGCGGGAGCACAGATACGCAGTATTTT
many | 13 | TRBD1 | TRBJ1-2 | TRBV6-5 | CASSWTGDYGYTF | TGTGCCAGCAGTTGGACAGGGGACTATGGCTACACCTTC
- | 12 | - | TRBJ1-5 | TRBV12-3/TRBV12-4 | CASSSPGVPQHF | TGTGCCAGCAGTTCCCCCGGTGTCCCCCAGCATTTT
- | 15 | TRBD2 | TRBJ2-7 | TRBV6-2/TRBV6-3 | CASSSGVGGLYEQYF | TGTGCCAGCAGCTCCGGAGTGGGAGGGCTCTACGAGCAGTACTTC
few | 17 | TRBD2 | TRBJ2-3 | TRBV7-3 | CASSSQLTSGGGDTQYF | TGTGCCAGCAGCTCGCAACTTACTAGCGGGGGAGGAGATACGCAGTATTTT
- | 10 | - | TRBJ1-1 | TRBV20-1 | CSAREVEAFF | TGCAGTGCTAGAGAGGTTGAGGCTTTCTTT
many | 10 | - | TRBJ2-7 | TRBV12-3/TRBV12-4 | CASGQYEQYF | TGTGCCAGCGGACAATACGAGCAGTACTTC
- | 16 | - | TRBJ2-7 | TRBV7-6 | CASSLGPGAETYEQYF | TGTGCCAGCAGCTTAGGCCCGGGGGCTGAAACCTACGAGCAGTACTTC
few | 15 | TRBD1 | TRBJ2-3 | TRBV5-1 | CASSYGQGGADTQYF | TGCGCCAGCAGCTATGGACAGGGGGGGGCAGATACGCAGTATTTT
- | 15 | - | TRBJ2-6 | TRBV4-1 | CASSQEESGANVLTF | TGCGCCAGCAGCCAAGAGGAGTCTGGGGCCAACGTCCTGACTTTC
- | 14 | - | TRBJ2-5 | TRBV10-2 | CASSEVVSTETQYF | TGCGCCAGCAGTGAAGTGGTCAGTACGGAGACCCAGTACTTC
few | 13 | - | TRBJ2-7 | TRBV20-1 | CSASQDGNYEQYF | TGCAGTGCTAGTCAGGACGGAAACTACGAGCAGTACTTC
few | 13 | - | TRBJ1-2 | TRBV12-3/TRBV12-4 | CASTQGQWGGYTF | TGTGCCAGCACCCAGGGTCAGTGGGGTGGCTACACCTTC
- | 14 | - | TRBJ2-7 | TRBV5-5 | CASSRTPASYEQYF | TGTGCCAGCAGCCGAACTCCTGCTTCCTACGAGCAGTACTTC
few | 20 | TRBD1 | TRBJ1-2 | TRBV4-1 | CASSQPQARQGAGFNYGYTF | TGCGCCAGCAGCCAACCCCAAGCCCGACAGGGAGCAGGATTTAACTATGGCTACACCTTC
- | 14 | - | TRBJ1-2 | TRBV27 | CASRVRGRVDGYTF | TGTGCCAGCAGGGTCCGGGGGAGGGTTGATGGCTACACCTTC
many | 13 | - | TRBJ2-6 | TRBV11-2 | CASRFSGANVLTF | TGTGCCAGCCGCTTCTCTGGGGCCAACGTCCTGACTTTC